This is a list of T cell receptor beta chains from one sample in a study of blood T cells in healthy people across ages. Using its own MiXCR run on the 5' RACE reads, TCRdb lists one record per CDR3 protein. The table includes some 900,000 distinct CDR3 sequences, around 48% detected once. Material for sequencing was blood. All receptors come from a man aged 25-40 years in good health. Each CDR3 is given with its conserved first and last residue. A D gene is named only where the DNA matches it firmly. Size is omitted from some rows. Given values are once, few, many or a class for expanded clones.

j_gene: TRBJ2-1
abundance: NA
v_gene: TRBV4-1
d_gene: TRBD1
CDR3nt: TGCGCCAGCGCCCCGGACAGGGTCTACAATGAGCAGTTCTTC
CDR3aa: CASAPDRVYNEQFF

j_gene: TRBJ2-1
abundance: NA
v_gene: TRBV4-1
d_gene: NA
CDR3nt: TGCGCCAGCAGCCAAGAAGGACGCGCGTTCTTC
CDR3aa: CASSQEGRAFF

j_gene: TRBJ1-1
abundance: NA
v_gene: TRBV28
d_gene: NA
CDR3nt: TGTGCCAGCAGTTTTACATCTGCGGGGTTTGAAGCTTTCTTT
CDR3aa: CASSFTSAGFEAFF

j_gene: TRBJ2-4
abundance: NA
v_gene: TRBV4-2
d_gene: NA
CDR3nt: TGTGCCAACAGCCAAGAGGGGGACATTCAGTACTTC
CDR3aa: CANSQEGDIQYF

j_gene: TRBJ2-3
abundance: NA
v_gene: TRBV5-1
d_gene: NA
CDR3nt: TGCGCCAGCGCGCAGGGAGCAGATACGCAGTATTTT
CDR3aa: CASAQGADTQYF

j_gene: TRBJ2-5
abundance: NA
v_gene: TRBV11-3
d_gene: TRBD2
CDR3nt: TGTGCCAGCAGCTTGGGACTAGCGGGGGGACCCCAAGAGACCCAGTACTTC
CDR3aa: CASSLGLAGGPQETQYF

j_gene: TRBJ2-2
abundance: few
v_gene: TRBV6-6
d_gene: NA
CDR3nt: TGTGCCAGCAGTTACTCCGGGGGAAACACCGGGGAGCTGTTTTTT
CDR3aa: CASSYSGGNTGELFF

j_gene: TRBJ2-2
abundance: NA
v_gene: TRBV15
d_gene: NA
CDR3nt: TGTGCCACCAGCAGAGATTTTGGCAGAAGAGGTACCGGGGAGCTGTTTTTT
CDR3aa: CATSRDFGRRGTGELFF

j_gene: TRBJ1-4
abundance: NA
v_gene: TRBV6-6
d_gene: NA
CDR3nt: TGTGCCAGCAGTTACGCAGAAAACGATGAAAAACTGTTTTTT
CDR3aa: CASSYAENDEKLFF

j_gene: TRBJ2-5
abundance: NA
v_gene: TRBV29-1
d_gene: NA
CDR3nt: TGCAGCGTTGAAGTGTGGCCACCGCGTCTCGGATTCGAAGAGACCCAGTACTTC
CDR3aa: CSVEVWPPRLGFEETQYF

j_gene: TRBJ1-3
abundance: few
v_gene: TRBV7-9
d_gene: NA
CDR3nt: TGTGCCAGCAGCTTAGAGGCGGCTACGGGTGGAAACACCATATATTTT
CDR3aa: CASSLEAATGGNTIYF

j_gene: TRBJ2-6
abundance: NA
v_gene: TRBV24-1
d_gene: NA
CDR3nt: TGTGCCACCAGTACTAGACAGGGACTCTCTGGGACCAACGTCCTGACTTTC
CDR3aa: CATSTRQGLSGTNVLTF

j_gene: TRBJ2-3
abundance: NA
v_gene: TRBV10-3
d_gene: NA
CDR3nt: TGTGCCATCAGCAACCCGAGAACAGATACGCAGTATTTT
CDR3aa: CAISNPRTDTQYF

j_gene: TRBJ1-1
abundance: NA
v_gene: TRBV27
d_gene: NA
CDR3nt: TGTGCCAGCAGTTTATTCACAGGGAAGGGAACTGAAGCTTTCTTT
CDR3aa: CASSLFTGKGTEAFF

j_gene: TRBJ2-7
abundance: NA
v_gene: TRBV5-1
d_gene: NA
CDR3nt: TGCGCCAGCAGAATAGGGGGTACCTACGAGCAGTACTTC
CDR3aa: CASRIGGTYEQYF

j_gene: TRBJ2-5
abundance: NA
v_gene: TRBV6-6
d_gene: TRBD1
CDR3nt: TGTGCCAGCAGTTACCTACAGACAGGGGGCTCGGAGACCCAGTACTTC
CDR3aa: CASSYLQTGGSETQYF

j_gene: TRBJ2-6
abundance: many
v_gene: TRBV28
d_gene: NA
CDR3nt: TGTGCCAGCAGTTCAGGCTCTGGGGCCAACGTCCTGACTTTC
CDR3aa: CASSSGSGANVLTF

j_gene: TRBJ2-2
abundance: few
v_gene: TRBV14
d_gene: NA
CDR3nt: TGTGCCAGCAGCCAAGCACGGCAGTCCTCCCTCACCGGGGAGCTGTTTTTT
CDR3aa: CASSQARQSSLTGELFF

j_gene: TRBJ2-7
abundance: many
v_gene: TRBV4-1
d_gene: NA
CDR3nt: TGCGCCAGCAGCCCTGGGGGCACCTACGAGCAGTACTTC
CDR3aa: CASSPGGTYEQYF

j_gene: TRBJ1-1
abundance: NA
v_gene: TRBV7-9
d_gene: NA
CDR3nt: TGTGCCAGCAGCTTAGAGACGGGGGGGTACACTGAAGCTTTCTTT
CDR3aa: CASSLETGGYTEAFF

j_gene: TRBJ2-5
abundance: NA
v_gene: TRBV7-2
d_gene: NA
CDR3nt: TGTGCCAGCAGCGCAGCGGCCCCCCTTGGGGAGCAGTACTTC
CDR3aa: CASSAAAPLGEQYF

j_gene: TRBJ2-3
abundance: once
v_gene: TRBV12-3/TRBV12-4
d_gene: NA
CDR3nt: TGTGCCAGCAGGGGTAGGGGAGGCCTTACAGATACGCAGTATTTT
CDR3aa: CASRGRGGLTDTQYF

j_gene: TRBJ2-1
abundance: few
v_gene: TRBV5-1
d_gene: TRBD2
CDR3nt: TGCGCCAGCAGCTTGGGGCAGCGGGGGGGCGAGCAGTTCTTC
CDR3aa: CASSLGQRGGEQFF

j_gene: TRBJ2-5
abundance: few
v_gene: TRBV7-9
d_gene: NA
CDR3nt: TGTGCCAGCAGCCCACCCTCAGGGGAGGTAGTCCAAGAACAAGAGACCCAGTACTTC
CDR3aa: CASSPPSGEVVQEQETQYF

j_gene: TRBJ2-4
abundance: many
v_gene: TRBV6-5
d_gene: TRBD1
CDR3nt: TGTGCCAGCAGTAGGGACAGTCTAGCCAAAAACATTCAGTACTTC
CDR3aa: CASSRDSLAKNIQYF

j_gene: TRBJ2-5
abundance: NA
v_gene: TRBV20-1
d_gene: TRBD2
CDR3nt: TGCAGTGCTGGACTAGCGGGGGGCTTCCAAGAGACCCAGTACTTC
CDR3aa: CSAGLAGGFQETQYF

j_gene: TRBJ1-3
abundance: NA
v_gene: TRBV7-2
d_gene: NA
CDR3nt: TGTGCCAGCAGCTTAGGATGGGCTGGAAACACCATATATTTT
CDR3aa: CASSLGWAGNTIYF

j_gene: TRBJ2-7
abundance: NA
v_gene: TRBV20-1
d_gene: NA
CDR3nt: TGCAGTGCCGCAGTATACCAGCAATGGGCCGAGCAGTACTTC
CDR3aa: CSAAVYQQWAEQYF

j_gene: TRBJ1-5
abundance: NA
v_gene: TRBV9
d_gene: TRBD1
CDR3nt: TGTGCCAGCAGCTTCTCGGGACAGGGAGGGCAGCCCCAGCATTTT
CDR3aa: CASSFSGQGGQPQHF

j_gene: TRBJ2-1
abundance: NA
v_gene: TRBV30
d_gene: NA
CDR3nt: TGTGCCTGGAGGGCAGGGCCCGACAATGAGCAGTTCTTC
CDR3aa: CAWRAGPDNEQFF

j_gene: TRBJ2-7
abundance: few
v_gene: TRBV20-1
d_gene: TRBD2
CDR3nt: TGCAGTGCTAAACAAACTAGCGACTACGAGCAGTACTTC
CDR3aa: CSAKQTSDYEQYF

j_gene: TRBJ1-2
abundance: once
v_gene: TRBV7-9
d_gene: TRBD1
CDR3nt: TGTGCCGGCAGCTTAGGGACAGGGGTTCGGCGTTATGGCTACACCTTC
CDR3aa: CAGSLGTGVRRYGYTF

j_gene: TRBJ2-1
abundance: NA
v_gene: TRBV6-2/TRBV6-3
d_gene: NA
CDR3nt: TGTGCCAGCAGTTCCCAGAGGGAAATTGTATACAATGAGCAGTTCTTC
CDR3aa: CASSSQREIVYNEQFF

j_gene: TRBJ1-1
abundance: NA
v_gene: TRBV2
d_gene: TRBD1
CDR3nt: TGTGCCAGCAGACAGGGGGCGAGAGGCACTGAAGCTTTCTTT
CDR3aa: CASRQGARGTEAFF

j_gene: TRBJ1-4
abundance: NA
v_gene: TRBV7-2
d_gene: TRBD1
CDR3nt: TGTGCCAGCAGCCCGGGACAGGGGCGAAGTGAGCTGTTTTTT
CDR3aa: CASSPGQGRSELFF

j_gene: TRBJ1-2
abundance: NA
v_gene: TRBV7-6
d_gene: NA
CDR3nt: TGTGCCAGCAGCCCCCAGGGGAACTATGGCCACACCTTC
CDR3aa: CASSPQGNYGHTF

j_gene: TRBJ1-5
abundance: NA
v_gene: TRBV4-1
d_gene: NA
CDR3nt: TGCGCCAGCAGCCAACAACTCACTTCGAGCAATCAGCCCCAGCATTTT
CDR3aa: CASSQQLTSSNQPQHF

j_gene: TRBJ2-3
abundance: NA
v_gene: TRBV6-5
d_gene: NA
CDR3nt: TGTGCCAGCAGTTACAGGAGAGTCTCCGGGACACAGAGGGATACGCAGTATTTT
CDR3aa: CASSYRRVSGTQRDTQYF

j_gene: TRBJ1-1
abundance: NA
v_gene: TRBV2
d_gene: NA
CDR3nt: TGTGCCAGCAGTGTGGGCAGACAGGCCGCCACTGAAGCTTTCTTT
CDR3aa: CASSVGRQAATEAFF

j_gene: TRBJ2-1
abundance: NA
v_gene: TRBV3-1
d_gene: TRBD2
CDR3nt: TGTGCCAGCAGGGGGCGGGGGGGCCTCGATGAGCAGTTCTTC
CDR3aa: CASRGRGGLDEQFF

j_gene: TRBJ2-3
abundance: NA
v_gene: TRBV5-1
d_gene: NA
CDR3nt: TGCGCCAGCAGCATTAGCAGTGGGGGCACAGATACGCAGTATTTT
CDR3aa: CASSISSGGTDTQYF

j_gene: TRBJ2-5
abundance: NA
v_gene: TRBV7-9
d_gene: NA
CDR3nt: TGTGCCAGCAGCTTTGCCGGGACTTCGGGGGAGACCCAGTACTTC
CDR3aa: CASSFAGTSGETQYF

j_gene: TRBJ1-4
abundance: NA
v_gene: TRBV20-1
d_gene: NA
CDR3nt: TGCAGTGCTAGCTTTCCTGGGGGCGAAAAACTGTTTTTT
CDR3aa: CSASFPGGEKLFF

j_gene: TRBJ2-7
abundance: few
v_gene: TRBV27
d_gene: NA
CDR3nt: TGTGCCAGCAGTTTTCTGGGGGGCTCCTACGAGCAGTACTTC
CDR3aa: CASSFLGGSYEQYF

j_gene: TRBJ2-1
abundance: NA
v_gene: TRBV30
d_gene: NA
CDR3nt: TGTGCCTGGAGTACTATTACCTACAATGAGCAGTTCTTC
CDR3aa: CAWSTITYNEQFF

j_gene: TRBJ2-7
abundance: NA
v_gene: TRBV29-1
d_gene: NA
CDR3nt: TGCAGCGTTGCTGTTGCCTACGAGCAGTACTTC
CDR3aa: CSVAVAYEQYF

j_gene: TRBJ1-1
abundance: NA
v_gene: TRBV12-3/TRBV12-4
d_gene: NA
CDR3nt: TGTGCCAGCAGTCGGATCTTGGAAGCTTTCTTT
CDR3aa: CASSRILEAFF

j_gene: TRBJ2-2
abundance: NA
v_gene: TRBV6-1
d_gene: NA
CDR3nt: TGTGCCTCATTGGGACGGACGAACACCGGGGAGCTGTTTTTT
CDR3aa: CASLGRTNTGELFF

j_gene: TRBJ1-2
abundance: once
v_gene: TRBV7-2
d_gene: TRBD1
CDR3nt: TGTGCCAGCAGCTCAGTTACAGGGGGCGTAGGGGGCTACACCTTC
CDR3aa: CASSSVTGGVGGYTF

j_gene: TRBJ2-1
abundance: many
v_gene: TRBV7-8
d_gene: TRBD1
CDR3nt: TGTGCCAGCAGCGGCCGAAGACAGGGTCCCTACAATGAGCAGTTCTTC
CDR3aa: CASSGRRQGPYNEQFF

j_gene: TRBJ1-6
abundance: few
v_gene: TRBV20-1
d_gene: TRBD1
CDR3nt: TGCAGTGCATTTCCGGGACAGGGGATTTCACCCCTCCACTTT
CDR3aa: CSAFPGQGISPLHF

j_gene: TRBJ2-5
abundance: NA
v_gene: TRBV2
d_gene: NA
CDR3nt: TGTGCCAGCACCGACGACCAAGAGACCCAGTACTTC
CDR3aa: CASTDDQETQYF

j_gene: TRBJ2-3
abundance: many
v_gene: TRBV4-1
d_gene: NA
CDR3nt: TGCGCCAGCAGCCAAGATCCCGGGGCCGATACGCAGTATTTT
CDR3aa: CASSQDPGADTQYF

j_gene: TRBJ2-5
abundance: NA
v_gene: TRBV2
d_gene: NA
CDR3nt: TGTGCCAGCAGTGAATCCCAGCGCCAGTACTTC
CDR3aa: CASSESQRQYF